What follows are 15 T cell receptor beta chains derived from one specimen sequenced in a study of CD8 T cells in Susac syndrome. Reverse transcription used about 0.45 to 1 ug RNA and random hexamers. TCRdb re-analysed the immunoSEQ multiplex PCR reads in MiXCR, keeping a single row per CDR3 protein. This table holds about 140,000 distinct CDR3 sequences, approximately 95% found once. Input material: CD8+ T cells from PBMCs. The receptor set was obtained from a human donor in good health.

This rearrangement joins TRBV4-3 to TRBJ2-1; D is uncertain. Germline loops: CDR1 LGHNA, CDR2 YSLEER. The CDR3 consists of 13 residues. The V and J ends lost 0 bases and 9 bases respectively, with 9 bases between them. CDR3 protein: CASSQDWRVEQFF. The CDR3 bases are TGCGCCAGCAGCCAAGATTGGAGAGTTGAGCAGTTCTTC.

The V gene is TRBV4-2, the J gene TRBJ2-7; unclear D gene. This CDR3 is built from 14 residues. Trimming pared 0 bases from V and 7 bases from J, leaving 13 bases between. CDR1 and CDR2 (germline): LGHNA, YNFKEQ. Written as DNA, the CDR3 is TGTGCCAGCAGCCAAGATCACAGCGCTTTGGAGCAGTACTTC. Its translation: CASSQDHSALEQYF.

The chain's CDR3 is CASSYGTDPFYEQYF. The DNA of the CDR3 is TGTGCCAGCAGCTATGGGACAGACCCGTTCTACGAGCAGTACTTC. The chain combines TRBV7-6 with TRBJ2-7; 7 bases agree with TRBD1. The CDR3 contains 15 residues. J was trimmed by 3 bases and V by 4 bases; bases with no gene match: 9. Germline CDR1 SGHVS, CDR2 FNYEAQ.

The chain joins TRBV5-6 to TRBJ1-1; 9 bases align to TRBD1. CDR3 size: 12 residues. V shed 4 bases, J shed 12 bases, and the junction held 7 bases outside the gene matches. Germline V gives CDR1 SGHDT, CDR2 YYEEEE. For the CDR3, the DNA is TGTGCCAGCAGCGAACAGGGGGCGCGGACTTTCTTT. Protein sequence: CASSEQGARTFF.

CDR3 region: CATSRVALGRSGNTIYF. CDR3 DNA sequence: TGTGCCACCAGCAGAGTTGCACTGGGTCGCTCTGGAAACACCATATATTTT. V gene TRBV15 combines with J gene TRBJ1-3; D remains ambiguous. V lost 1 base, J lost 0 bases, and 13 bases lay in between. This CDR3 spans 17 amino acids. Germline V lookup: CDR1 LNHNV, CDR2 YYDKDF (reference sequence). The full variable domain, its missing parts supplied by reference TRBV15 and TRBJ1-3, is DAMVIQNPRYQVTQFGKPVTLSCSQTLNHNVMYWYQQKSSQAPKLLFHYYDKDFNNEADTPDNFQSRRPNTSFCFLDIRSPGLGDTAMYLCATSRVALGRSGNTIYFGEGSWLTVV.

The V and J genes are TRBV14 and TRBJ1-4; D is ambiguous. Trimming stripped 1 base from V and 5 bases from J, with 11 bases between. The germline gives CDR1 SGHDN, CDR2 FVKESK. The CDR3 runs to 15 residues. The chain's CDR3 is CASSQGWWSNEKLFF. In DNA form, the CDR3 reads TGTGCCAGCAGCCAAGGGTGGTGGAGCAATGAAAAACTGTTTTTT.

The chain links TRBV18 to TRBJ2-1; D is ambiguous. The V gene's germline CDR1 is KGHSH and CDR2 LQKENI. With 2 bases removed from V and 3 bases from J, the gap between germline ends came to 14 bases. The CDR3 consists of 16 residues. CDR3 sequence: CASSPYADTFYNEQFF. CDR3 nucleotides: TGTGCCAGCTCACCATACGCCGACACGTTCTACAATGAGCAGTTCTTC.

V is TRBV20-1 and J is TRBJ2-7; 12 nucleotides align to TRBD2. The CDR3 totals 17 residues. Losses at the gene ends were 0 bases for V and 5 bases for J; bases not matched to a gene: 11. Germline CDR1 reads DFQATT; CDR2 reads SNEGSKA (reference sequence). The CDR3 region is CSARDRLTSGSAHEQYF. CDR3 nucleotides: TGCAGTGCTAGAGATCGTCTGACTAGCGGGAGCGCCCACGAGCAGTACTTC.

The chain links TRBV20-1 to TRBJ2-1, with TRBD2 matching over 8 bases. The V segment lost 3 bases and the J segment 8 bases; nucleotides outside the gene matches: 12. Germline V CDR1 and CDR2: DFQATT, SNEGSKA (reference sequence). The CDR3 is 15 residues long. CDR3 protein: CSASSGVGRGDEQFF. As DNA, the CDR3 is TGCAGTGCTAGTAGCGGGGTGGGAAGAGGGGATGAGCAGTTCTTC.

This sequence joins TRBV27 and TRBJ2-1; no clear D gene. Deletions cut 0 bases from V and 4 bases from J, with 4 bases between. Germline values: CDR1 MNHEY, CDR2 SMNVEV (reference sequence). CDR3 length: 13 amino acids. CDR3 DNA sequence: TGTGCCAGCAGTTTATCCCCATACAATGAGCAGTTCTTC. Protein: CASSLSPYNEQFF.

The rearrangement uses TRBV12-3 or TRBV12-4 and TRBJ2-7; 8 bases line up with TRBD2. This CDR3 is 15 amino acids long. Trimming took 6 bases from V and 1 from J; bases not matched to a gene: 8. The CDR3 spells CASRALGLASYEQYF. CDR3 DNA sequence: TGTGCCAGCAGGGCCCTTGGACTAGCTTCCTACGAGCAGTACTTC.

The chain is built from TRBV30 and TRBJ2-1, with 10 bases that match TRBD2. The CDR3 covers 13 residues. V lost 2 bases, J lost 6 bases, and 1 base stayed unmatched. The germline V gene encodes CDR1 GTSNPN and CDR2 SVGIG (reference sequence). DNA for the CDR3: TGTGCCTGGAGTCCTAGCGGGAGCAATGAGCAGTTCTTC. Translated, it gives CAWSPSGSNEQFF.

The chain couples TRBV5-6 to TRBJ1-1, with 7 bases matching TRBD1. The germline CDR1 and CDR2 sequences are SGHDT and YYEEEE. The CDR3 length is 13 residues. After removal of 4 bases from V and 3 bases from J, the junction contained 3 bases not matched to a gene. The CDR3 loop reads CASSDTGDTEAFF. For the CDR3, the DNA is TGTGCCAGCAGCGACACAGGGGACACTGAAGCTTTCTTT.

CDR3 sequence (DNA): TGTGCCAGCAACCCCGCACGGGGAGACTATGGCTACACCTTC. Translated: CASNPARGDYGYTF. The chain is built from TRBV13 and TRBJ1-2, with unresolved D. Per germline, CDR1 PRHDT and CDR2 FYEKMQ (reference sequence). The CDR3 spans 14 residues. The ends were cut back, 7 bases at V and 3 bases at J, with 15 bases in the middle.

The rearrangement joins TRBV7-9 to TRBJ2-6; D gene uncertain. The CDR3 extends over 13 amino acids. Germline-derived CDR1 and CDR2 are SEHNR and FQNEAQ (reference sequence). With 8 bases removed from V and 0 bases from J, the gap between germline ends came to 5 bases. The CDR3 DNA sequence: TGTGCCAGCGTAAGCTCTGGGGCCAACGTCCTGACTTTC. Translated: CASVSSGANVLTF.